Below, 14 T cell receptor beta chains from the same sample are listed, as sequenced in a study of blood T cells in healthy people across ages. A second PCR, run for about 7 to 11 cycles, used a sample-barcoded 5' primer plus a J-beta primer mix. TCRdb re-called the 5' RACE reads through MiXCR, storing one row per CDR3 protein. This sample has about 1.4 million distinct CDR3 sequences, with roughly 64% found just once. The sequenced material came from blood. The receptors come from a man between 18 and 35 years old in good health.

The V call is TRBV2, the J call TRBJ1-2; 8 positions agree with TRBD1. The CDR3 covers 14 residues. V gave up 1 base and J gave up 8 bases; unmatched junction bases: 6. CDR1 is SNHLY and CDR2 is FYNNEI in the germline V gene. The CDR3 loop is CASSEGQGTRGYTF. The DNA for the CDR3 is TGTGCCAGCAGTGAAGGACAGGGGACTCGGGGCTACACCTTC.

The CDR3 bases are TGTGCCAGCAGTGACGCGCTCCTAGGACCTGAAGCTTTCTTT. Amino acid sequence: CASSDALLGPEAFF. This chain connects TRBV6-5 to TRBJ1-1, with D unclear. Trimming shortened V by 5 bases and J by 6 bases, and 16 bases separated the two germline ends. Germline values: CDR1 MNHEY, CDR2 SVGAGI. The CDR3 length is 14 residues.

The J gene is TRBJ1-3, the V gene TRBV29-1; 7 bases line up with TRBD1. Germline V gives CDR1 SQVTM, CDR2 ANQGSEA. J was trimmed by 3 bases and V by 6 bases; bases with no gene match: 5. CDR3 size: 13 residues. The CDR3 loop is CSVSTGNGNTIYF. The CDR3 region has the DNA TGCAGCGTCTCGACAGGGAATGGAAACACCATATATTTT.

The sample holds a few counts of this clonotype. The chain combines TRBV5-5 with TRBJ2-1; TRBD1 might be the D (6 bases). Germline V gene data show CDR1 as SGHKS and CDR2 as YYEKEE (reference sequence). CDR3 length: 14 residues. The V end was cut by 3 bases, the J end by 9 bases, with 16 bases between. CDR3 in amino acids: CASSYPQGRGEQFF. The CDR3 DNA is TGTGCCAGCAGCTACCCCCAGGGGAGAGGTGAGCAGTTCTTC. Variable domain in full (rest from reference TRBV5-5 and TRBJ2-1): DAGVTQSPTHLIKTRGQQVTLRCSPISGHKSVSWYQQVLGQGPQFIFQYYEKEERGRGNFPDRFSARQFPNYSSELNVNALLLGDSALYLCASSYPQGRGEQFFGPGTRLTVL.

As for this clonotype: One end of the junction fails to match germline, which may point to a read error. The chain has TRBV20-1 and TRBJ2-6, with D perhaps given as TRBD1 or TRBD2 (5 bases each). From germline, CDR1 is DFQATT and CDR2 SNEGSKA (reference sequence). CDR3 size: 16 residues. CDR3 protein: CSADRGRATGANVLTF. As DNA, the CDR3 is TGCAGTGCGGACCGGGGCAGGGCAACTGGGGCCAACGTCCTAACTTTC.

This chain links TRBV12-3 or TRBV12-4 with TRBJ2-3, with 12 bases identical to TRBD2. The CDR3 length is 15 residues. V shed 6 bases, J shed 5 bases, and the junction held 6 bases outside the gene matches. CDR3: CASRVTSGSGDTQYF. CDR3 sequence (DNA): TGTGCCAGCAGGGTGACTAGCGGGAGTGGAGATACGCAGTATTTT.

The chain carries TRBV20-1 and TRBJ1-2; D call uncertain. Germline V gene sequence: CDR1 DFQATT, CDR2 SNEGSKA (reference sequence). Trimming pared 3 bases from V and 2 bases from J, leaving 10 bases between. This CDR3 spans 13 amino acids. DNA of the CDR3: TGCAGTGCTAGGAGCGCGACAAACTATGGCTACACCTTC. This encodes CSARSATNYGYTF.

The rearrangement links TRBV6-5 to TRBJ1-5; 7 nucleotides agree with TRBD1. V shed 9 bases and J 9 bases; nucleotides not matched to a gene: 14. The germline V gene encodes CDR1 MNHEY and CDR2 SVGAGI. The CDR3 consists of 14 residues. CDR3 bases: TGTGCCAGTAGACCGGGACAGCGACCGGCGCCCCAGCATTTT. Protein product: CASRPGQRPAPQHF.

The genes are TRBV2 and TRBJ2-1; TRBD2 aligns across 14 bases. With V trimmed by 8 bases and J by 5 bases, 2 bases remained unmatched. Germline CDR1 SNHLY, CDR2 FYNNEI. The length of the CDR3 is 14 residues. This CDR3 reads CASQGLAGDNEQFF. CDR3 coding DNA: TGTGCCAGCCAGGGACTAGCGGGAGACAATGAGCAGTTCTTC.

V gene TRBV7-2 combines with J gene TRBJ2-3; the match to TRBD2 covers 13 bases. Trimming cost V 5 bases and J 1 base; bases outside gene matches: 3. From germline, CDR1 is SGHTA and CDR2 FQGNSA. CDR3 length: 16 amino acids. The CDR3, as DNA: TGTGCCAGCAGCCAGACTAGCGGGGGGTGCACAGATACGCAGTATTTT. Translated: CASSQTSGGCTDTQYF. Full variable domain (rest looked up from reference TRBV7-2 and TRBJ2-3): GAGVSQSPSNKVTEKGKDVELRCDPISGHTALYWYRQSLGQGLEFLIYFQGNSAPDKSGLPSDRFSAERTGGSVSTLTIQRTQQEDSAVYLCASSQTSGGCTDTQYFGPGTRLTVL.

This clonotype was seen a few times. The rearrangement links TRBV2 to TRBJ2-1, with 8 bases that match TRBD2. Germline-derived CDR1 and CDR2 are SNHLY and FYNNEI. J was trimmed by 4 bases and V by 4 bases; bases with no gene match: 6. The CDR3 covers 15 residues. In DNA form, the CDR3 reads TGTGCCAGCAGTGCCGTAGCGGGGAGTTACAATGAGCAGTTCTTC. Translating gives CASSAVAGSYNEQFF.

This clonotype was seen a handful of times. The rearrangement joins TRBV21-1 to TRBJ2-7. TRBV21-1 is classified as a pseudogene. CDR3 length: 13 residues. CDR3 sequence (DNA): TGTGCCAGCAGCAAAGAAAGAGGTCGCGAGCAGTACTTC. Amino acids: CASSKERGREQYF.

This clonotype has just a few counts. This chain joins TRBV11-2 and TRBJ2-3; no clear D. The CDR3 has 12 residues. Germline V gene data show CDR1 as SGHAT and CDR2 as FQNNGV. V gave up 5 bases and J gave up 6 bases, with 9 bases separating them. CDR3 loop: CASSEPLDTQYF. The CDR3 nucleotides read TGTGCCAGCAGCGAGCCGCTTGATACGCAGTATTTT.

V is TRBV29-1 and J is TRBJ2-1, with 9 bases fitting TRBD1. The germline V gene has CDR1 SQVTM and CDR2 ANQGSEA. The CDR3 totals 14 residues. The junction had 5 bases not matched to a gene; V was cut back by 6 bases and J by 2 bases. CDR3 sequence reads: CSVSGTGTYNEQFF. For the CDR3, the DNA is TGCAGCGTATCCGGGACAGGGACCTACAATGAGCAGTTCTTC.